The clone carrying this TCR beta chain was seen once. These data come from a study of blood T cell repertoires in COVID-19. Across the whole study: Specimens from acute and convalescent COVID-19 originated in the United States, Italy and Spain. From T cells, B-cell-depleted T cells, or PBMCs came the material, which was cDNA or gDNA.

This CDR3 has 17 amino acids. Germline-derived CDR1 and CDR2 are SGHTA and FQGTGA. Trimming left V 0 bases short and J 0 bases short, with 12 bases between. The authors' processing: Counts of nucleated cells, estimated from reference gene primer amplification, were obtained. Assay: immunoSEQ multiplex PCR; the TCRdb copy retains only in-frame clones and omits some. V and J calls and clone size come straight from that table; D and trimming were deduced from the DNA. Of roughly 39,000 clones detected, over 70% appear once; the ten largest clones hold 9%. The material sequenced was peripheral blood. The TCR sequence derives from an older woman with acute or convalescent COVID-19. The V call is TRBV7-3, the J call TRBJ2-1, with unresolved D. CDR3 loop: CASSLTFQAASYNEQFF. The CDR3 DNA sequence: TGTGCCAGCAGCTTAACGTTCCAGGCCGCCTCCTACAATGAGCAGTTCTTC.